Listed below are T cell receptor beta chains from one sample, sequenced in a study of beta chain features in type 1 diabetes. The method was immunoSEQ multiplex PCR; TCRdb's version includes in-frame clones alone and lacks a portion of them. Seen here are 150,000 to 170,000 clones, under 13% observed once, and the top ten hold more than 0.4%. The source material was central memory CD4+ T cells from blood. The source of these receptors is a man under 40 with type 1 diabetes. The CDR3 runs from the conserved cysteine through the conserved F or W. The order of the fields is clone size, V gene, J gene, D gene, CDR3 protein, CDR3 DNA. D genes are given only for firm matches. Expanded clones get a size class; other rows say once, few or many, or leave the size out.

NA,TRBV6-6,TRBJ2-7,TRBD1,CASRRTGETYEQYF,TGTGCCAGCAGACGGACAGGTGAGACCTACGAGCAGTACTTC
few,TRBV7-3,TRBJ2-1,NA,CASSLGPDNEQFF,TGTGCCAGCAGCTTAGGGCCAGACAATGAGCAGTTCTTC
few,TRBV29-1,TRBJ2-1,TRBD2,CSVESAGARDNEQFF,TGCAGCGTTGAGTCGGCGGGAGCCAGGGACAATGAGCAGTTCTTC
NA,TRBV7-2,TRBJ2-7,TRBD1,CASSVRQTGGGPYEQYF,TGTGCCAGCAGCGTACGTCAAACAGGGGGCGGTCCCTACGAGCAGTACTTC
NA,TRBV6-5,TRBJ1-1,NA,CASIQNTEAFF,TGTGCCAGCATTCAGAACACTGAAGCTTTCTTT
NA,TRBV6-5,TRBJ1-2,NA,CASSRDILYGYTF,TGTGCCAGCAGCCGGGACATACTCTATGGCTACACCTTC
few,TRBV15,TRBJ2-3,NA,CATRAGGTDTQYF,TGTGCCACCAGGGCCGGGGGCACAGATACGCAGTATTTT
few,TRBV4-3,TRBJ2-1,NA,CASSQATGYNEQFF,TGCGCCAGCAGCCAAGCCACAGGGTACAATGAGCAGTTCTTC
NA,TRBV30,TRBJ2-2,NA,CAWSVGGPHTGELFF,TGTGCCTGGAGTGTGGGGGGTCCCCACACCGGGGAGCTGTTTTTT
NA,TRBV5-4,TRBJ2-3,NA,CASSLADGGTQYF,TGTGCCAGCAGCTTGGCCGACGGAGGCACGCAGTATTTT
few,TRBV2,TRBJ1-4,TRBD1,CASSGTGNEKLFF,TGTGCCAGTTCCGGGACAGGGAACGAAAAACTGTTTTTT
NA,TRBV4-2,TRBJ2-1,TRBD2,CASSQDLTGTSGKNEQFF,TGTGCCAGCAGCCAAGATTTAACCGGGACTAGCGGGAAAAATGAGCAGTTCTTC
NA,TRBV10-3,TRBJ2-5,TRBD1,CAISAAGGSETQYF,TGTGCCATCAGTGCGGCAGGGGGCAGCGAGACCCAGTACTTC
NA,TRBV28,TRBJ2-1,NA,CASSLPPGKYNEQFF,TGTGCCAGCAGTTTACCTCCGGGAAAATACAATGAGCAGTTCTTC
few,TRBV5-4,TRBJ1-2,TRBD1,CASSSPGQSNYGYTF,TGTGCCAGCAGCTCTCCGGGACAGAGTAACTATGGCTACACCTTC
few,TRBV5-6,TRBJ1-3,TRBD1,CASSFGAGGYTIYF,TGTGCCAGCAGCTTTGGAGCAGGGGGATACACCATATATTTT
few,TRBV19,TRBJ2-7,TRBD2,CASSPSGNSYEQYF,TGTGCCAGTAGTCCTAGCGGGAACTCCTACGAGCAGTACTTC
NA,TRBV27,TRBJ2-1,TRBD1,CASQTTRTGGGQFF,TGTGCCAGCCAAACAACTCGGACAGGTGGCGGGCAGTTCTTC
few,TRBV27,TRBJ2-3,NA,CASSLEGGADTQYF,TGTGCCAGCAGTTTAGAGGGTGGGGCAGATACGCAGTATTTT
NA,TRBV5-1,TRBJ2-2,TRBD1,CASSFSQGTGELFF,TGCGCCAGCAGCTTCTCACAGGGGACCGGGGAGCTGTTTTTT
NA,TRBV4-3,TRBJ2-3,NA,CASSQIPTGDTQYF,TGCGCCAGCAGCCAAATCCCGACCGGGGATACGCAGTATTTT
few,TRBV7-2,TRBJ1-5,NA,CASSAGAGNQPQHF,TGTGCCAGCAGCGCGGGGGCGGGCAATCAGCCCCAGCATTTT
NA,TRBV27,TRBJ2-5,TRBD2,CASSKVAGEETQYF,TGTGCCAGCAGCAAAGTAGCGGGAGAAGAGACCCAGTACTTC
NA,TRBV11-3,TRBJ2-5,NA,CASSTSDQETQYF,TGTGCCAGCAGCACCAGTGACCAAGAGACCCAGTACTTC
NA,TRBV28,TRBJ2-3,NA,CASSLFADTQYF,TGTGCCAGCAGTTTATTCGCAGATACGCAGTATTTT
NA,TRBV7-2,TRBJ2-7,TRBD2,CASSTSSGRAYEQYF,TGTGCCAGCAGCACCTCTAGCGGGAGGGCCTACGAGCAGTACTTC
few,TRBV5-8,TRBJ2-1,TRBD2,CASSPGLAGDNEQFF,TGTGCCAGCAGCCCCGGACTAGCGGGCGACAATGAGCAGTTCTTC
NA,TRBV28,TRBJ2-5,NA,CASSPPRDQETQYF,TGTGCCAGCAGCCCTCCCAGGGACCAAGAGACCCAGTACTTC
few,TRBV5-1,TRBJ2-5,NA,CASSSLPGTQETQYF,TGCGCCAGCAGCTCTCTCCCGGGAACACAAGAGACCCAGTACTTC
NA,TRBV30,TRBJ1-4,NA,CAWSVQEVNEKLFF,TGTGCCTGGAGTGTACAGGAAGTTAATGAAAAACTGTTTTTT